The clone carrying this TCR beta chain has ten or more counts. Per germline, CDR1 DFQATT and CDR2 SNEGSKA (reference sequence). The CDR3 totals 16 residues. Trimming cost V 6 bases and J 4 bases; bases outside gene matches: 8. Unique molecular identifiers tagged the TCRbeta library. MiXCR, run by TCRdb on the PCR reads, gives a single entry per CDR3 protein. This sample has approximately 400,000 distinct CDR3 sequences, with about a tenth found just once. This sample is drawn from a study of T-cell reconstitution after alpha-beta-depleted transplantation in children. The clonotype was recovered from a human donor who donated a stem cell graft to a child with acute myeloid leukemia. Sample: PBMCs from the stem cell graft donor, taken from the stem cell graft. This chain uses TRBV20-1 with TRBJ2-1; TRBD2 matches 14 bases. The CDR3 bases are TGCAGTGCCCCTGGGACTAGCGGGGGCCCTTACAATGAGCAGTTCTTC. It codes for CSAPGTSGGPYNEQFF.